The following is a T cell receptor beta chain sequence with its context. As yet, its antigen is unknown. These data come from a study of Ad26.COV2.S vaccination and SARS-CoV-2 variants. Specified treatment: about 20 received Ad26.COV2.S at low or high dose, single or two shots; roughly five received placebo; per-sample allocation not given. Sampling occurred on day 63 after the first vaccine or placebo injection. Per germline, CDR1 SGHTA and CDR2 FQGTGA. Between the trimmed V and J ends, which lost 5 bases and 4 bases, there was a span of 13 bases. There are 14 residues in the CDR3. Clones were read by immunoSEQ multiplex PCR, and TCRdb kept only the in-frame ones, dropping some. The sample contains about 350,000 clones, less than 90% of which appear only once. Study-level results: Total T cell responses may have been underestimated by the TCR breadth and depth analyses.

The rearrangement joins TRBV7-3 to TRBJ2-3; a weak D match, TRBD2 (6 bases). This TCR was recovered from a person aged 18-60 years who received the Ad26.COV2.S COVID-19 vaccine or a placebo. This specimen consisted of peripheral blood, obtained in a trial of Ad26.COV2.S vaccine versus placebo. This CDR3 reads CASSRSTSSDTQYF. The CDR3 nucleotides read TGTGCCAGCAGCCGATCGACTAGTTCAGATACGCAGTATTTT.